This is a list of T cell receptor beta chains from one sample in a study of CD8 T cells in ankylosing spondylitis. TCRdb passed the 5' RACE reads through MiXCR, listing each CDR3 protein once. Counted here are about 750,000 distinct CDR3 sequences, around a fifth occurring once; the ten biggest clones make up under 20%. Sequenced sample: blood, either unsorted or a sorted T cell fraction (not recorded which). These TCRs come from a male donor with ankylosing spondylitis. CDR3s include the opening cysteine and the closing phenylalanine or tryptophan. A D gene is named only where the DNA matches it firmly. Clone size is stated in some rows and not others, as once, few, many or a class when expanded.

CDR3,DNA,D,J,V,size
CASIGEGPNYNEQFF,TGTGCCAGCATCGGGGAGGGACCCAACTACAATGAGCAGTTCTTC,TRBD2,TRBJ2-1,TRBV5-5,NA
CASRLRQNTEAFF,TGTGCCAGCAGGCTTCGACAGAACACTGAAGCTTTCTTT,NA,TRBJ1-1,TRBV12-3/TRBV12-4,NA
CASSRDSTGELFF,TGTGCCAGCTCACGGGACAGCACCGGGGAGCTGTTTTTT,TRBD1,TRBJ2-2,TRBV18,few
CASSDWGDTQYF,TGTGCCAGCAGTGATTGGGGGGATACGCAGTATTTT,NA,TRBJ2-3,TRBV2,few
CASSTAPAGAVNEQFF,TGTGCCAGCAGCACAGCCCCAGCGGGAGCCGTAAATGAGCAGTTCTTC,TRBD2,TRBJ2-1,TRBV7-6,NA
CASSLDSGRGGDTQYF,TGCGCCAGCAGCTTGGACAGCGGAAGGGGTGGGGATACGCAGTATTTT,NA,TRBJ2-3,TRBV5-1,few
CASSSYEKGYEQYF,TGTGCCAGCAGCTCTTACGAGAAGGGCTACGAGCAGTACTTC,NA,TRBJ2-7,TRBV3-1,NA
CASSLSGTGIFNQPQHF,TGTGCCAGCAGTTTGAGTGGGACAGGAATTTTCAATCAGCCCCAGCATTTT,TRBD1,TRBJ1-5,TRBV12-3/TRBV12-4,few
CAWSVLGGGTTGELFF,TGTGCCTGGAGTGTACTCGGGGGAGGCACCACCGGGGAGCTGTTTTTT,NA,TRBJ2-2,TRBV30,NA
CASSLSGPRGTGELFF,TGCGCCAGCAGCCTTAGCGGACCGCGTGGCACCGGGGAGCTGTTTTTT,NA,TRBJ2-2,TRBV5-1,NA
CAISEHGTSGNTGELFF,TGTGCCATCAGTGAGCACGGGACTAGCGGAAACACCGGGGAGCTGTTTTTT,TRBD2,TRBJ2-2,TRBV10-3,few
CASSVVGGGNSPLHF,TGTGCCAGCAGCGTAGTAGGGGGTGGGAATTCACCCCTCCACTTT,NA,TRBJ1-6,TRBV9,NA
CSVEGAGEQYF,TGCAGCGTTGAAGGAGCGGGCGAGCAGTACTTC,NA,TRBJ2-7,TRBV29-1,NA
CASSQGQNPYYEQYF,TGCGCCAGCAGCCAAGGACAGAACCCCTACTACGAGCAGTACTTC,NA,TRBJ2-7,TRBV4-3,once
CASSTGLAGRNIQYF,TGTGCCAGCAGCACGGGTTTAGCAGGCAGGAACATTCAGTACTTC,NA,TRBJ2-4,TRBV7-2,many
CAWKGSATNEKLFF,TGTGCCTGGAAGGGGTCAGCAACTAATGAAAAACTGTTTTTT,NA,TRBJ1-4,TRBV30,few
CASSLVAGGAETQYF,TGTGCCAGCAGTTTAGTGGCAGGGGGCGCAGAGACCCAGTACTTC,TRBD1,TRBJ2-5,TRBV12-3/TRBV12-4,few
CASSYSGGRAGELFF,TGTGCCAGCAGTTACTCCGGGGGAAGGGCCGGGGAGCTGTTTTTT,NA,TRBJ2-2,TRBV6-5,NA
CASSLRPGADEQYF,TGTGCCAGCAGTTTAAGGCCGGGGGCGGACGAGCAGTACTTC,NA,TRBJ2-7,TRBV12-3/TRBV12-4,NA
CASSPWGGAENTEAFF,TGTGCCAGCAGCCCCTGGGGGGGGGCGGAGAACACTGAAGCTTTCTTT,NA,TRBJ1-1,TRBV11-2,few
CASSLVWGRGEKLFF,TGTGCCAGCAGTCTGGTCTGGGGTCGGGGGGAAAAACTGTTTTTT,NA,TRBJ1-4,TRBV28,once
CASSDNRPANYGYTF,TGTGCCAGCAGTGACAACAGGCCCGCAAACTATGGCTACACCTTC,NA,TRBJ1-2,TRBV25-1,NA
CAWSVLSGRVGTEAFF,TGTGCCTGGAGTGTACTCTCGGGTCGGGTTGGTACTGAAGCTTTCTTT,NA,TRBJ1-1,TRBV30,NA
CASSLGTSPNEQFF,TGTGCCAGCAGCCTCGGGACTAGCCCCAATGAGCAGTTCTTC,TRBD2,TRBJ2-1,TRBV3-1,NA
CASSREGAAYNEQFF,TGTGCCAGCAGCCGGGAGGGGGCTGCTTACAATGAGCAGTTCTTC,NA,TRBJ2-1,TRBV11-1,few
CASSQLGGSSNQPQHF,TGTGCCAGCAGCCAATTGGGGGGGAGCAGCAATCAGCCCCAGCATTTT,NA,TRBJ1-5,TRBV7-2,NA
CASSEVGVTGELFF,TGTGCCAGCAGTGAAGTTGGAGTCACCGGGGAGCTGTTTTTT,NA,TRBJ2-2,TRBV6-1,once
CAGDGRRTEAFF,TGTGCGGGGGATGGCAGACGCACTGAAGCTTTCTTT,NA,TRBJ1-1,TRBV2,NA
CASSLGGKGSTDTQYF,TGCGCCAGCAGCCTAGGGGGAAAGGGTTCGACAGATACGCAGTATTTT,NA,TRBJ2-3,TRBV5-1,once
CSASMNAPSYEQYF,TGCAGTGCCAGCATGAACGCCCCCTCCTACGAGCAGTACTTC,NA,TRBJ2-7,TRBV20-1,once
CASSPYQGNNEQFF,TGTGCCAGCAGTCCCTACCAGGGGAACAATGAGCAGTTCTTC,NA,TRBJ2-1,TRBV28,few
CSARDPPEQFF,TGCAGTGCTAGAGATCCCCCCGAGCAGTTCTTC,NA,TRBJ2-1,TRBV20-1,few
CASSHEFEQFF,TGTGCCAGCAGTCATGAGTTTGAGCAGTTCTTC,NA,TRBJ2-1,TRBV4-2,NA
CASSLNSVSYEQYF,TGTGCCAGCAGCTTAAATTCAGTCTCCTACGAGCAGTACTTC,NA,TRBJ2-7,TRBV7-2,NA
CASTETYGYTF,TGTGCCTCAACAGAGACCTATGGCTACACCTTC,NA,TRBJ1-2,TRBV30,few
CASSLVSGPAVGYTF,TGTGCCAGCAGCTTAGTTTCAGGGCCCGCTGTGGGCTACACCTTC,NA,TRBJ1-2,TRBV12-3/TRBV12-4,NA
CATSRDSRGQSSYEQYF,TGTGCCACCAGCAGAGATTCTCGAGGACAAAGCTCCTACGAGCAGTACTTC,NA,TRBJ2-7,TRBV15,few
CSARDPSGRNQPQHF,TGCAGTGCTAGAGATCCTAGCGGGAGAAATCAGCCCCAGCATTTT,NA,TRBJ1-5,TRBV20-1,few
CASTSLQAGLPTGELFF,TGCGCCAGCACCTCCTTGCAAGCCGGTCTGCCTACCGGGGAGCTGTTTTTT,NA,TRBJ2-2,TRBV4-1,few
CASSVGLAGGRTDTQYF,TGTGCCAGCAGCGTAGGACTAGCGGGAGGTCGGACAGATACGCAGTATTTT,TRBD2,TRBJ2-3,TRBV9,few
CASGFRALRGTQYF,TGTGCCAGCGGGTTTCGAGCTCTAAGGGGGACCCAGTACTTC,NA,TRBJ2-5,TRBV2,few
CASSPLGYSYNEQFF,TGTGCCAGCAGCCCCTTAGGCTACTCCTACAATGAGCAGTTCTTC,NA,TRBJ2-1,TRBV6-2/TRBV6-3,few
CASRQQGLGGYTF,TGCGCCAGCAGACAACAGGGTTTGGGGGGCTACACCTTC,NA,TRBJ1-2,TRBV4-3,few
CASRKTESQETQYF,TGCGCCAGCAGAAAGACAGAGTCACAAGAGACCCAGTACTTC,NA,TRBJ2-5,TRBV5-1,few
CASSFSNTETDTQYF,TGTGCCAGCAGCTTCAGCAATACGGAGACAGATACGCAGTATTTT,NA,TRBJ2-3,TRBV7-9,NA
CASRSLAYEQYF,TGTGCCAGCAGGTCACTAGCCTACGAGCAGTACTTC,NA,TRBJ2-7,TRBV6-2/TRBV6-3,once